The 9 T cell receptor beta chains presented below share a single source sample, sequenced in a study of T cell changes during pregnancy in multiple sclerosis. TCRdb's table, derived via immunoSEQ multiplex PCR, lists solely in-frame clones and lacks some. This table has over 35,000 clones, around 90% appearing once. Specimen: CD4+ T cells from peripheral blood mononuclear cells, collected in the third trimester of pregnancy. The receptors stem from a female donor with multiple sclerosis, enrolled in a pregnancy study.

The gene calls are TRBV7-8 and TRBJ1-3, with TRBD1 identical over 9 bases. Germline trimming cut 5 bases from V and 4 bases from J; bases unmatched to any gene: 9. CDR3 length equals 16 residues. CDR1 SGHVS and CDR2 FQNEAQ come from the germline V gene. DNA of the CDR3: TGTGCCAGCAGCGACCAACAGGGGGCAGCAGGAAACACCATATATTTT. It encodes CASSDQQGAAGNTIYF.

V is TRBV5-8 and J is TRBJ2-1; possibly TRBD1 for D (6 bases). Germline assignment: CDR1 SGHTS and CDR2 YDEGEE. The CDR3 has 15 amino acids. V dropped 4 bases and J dropped 3 bases, with 14 bases sitting between them. The CDR3 coding sequence is TGTGCCAGCAGCGGGGGACAATCGGTCTACAATGAGCAGTTCTTC. Protein sequence: CASSGGQSVYNEQFF.

This clone appeared a single time. This chain uses TRBV9 with TRBJ2-1, with 8 bases that match TRBD2. V shed 0 bases, J shed 6 bases, and the junction held 8 bases outside the gene matches. Germline V gene sequence: CDR1 SGDLS, CDR2 YYNGEE. There are 16 residues in the CDR3. The CDR3 spells CASSVDPGLVINEQFF. CDR3 nucleotide sequence: TGTGCCAGCAGCGTAGACCCGGGACTAGTCATCAATGAGCAGTTCTTC. Combining the CDR3 with reference TRBV9 and TRBJ2-1 gives the whole variable domain DSGVTQTPKHLITATGQRVTLRCSPRSGDLSVYWYQQSLDQGLQFLIQYYNGEERAKGNILERFSAQQFPDLHSELNLSSLELGDSALYFCASSVDPGLVINEQFFGPGTRLTVL.

The chain uses TRBV6-5 and TRBJ1-1; 8 bases agree with TRBD1. Germline values: CDR1 MNHEY, CDR2 SVGAGI. The CDR3 covers 16 residues. Losses at the gene ends were 0 bases for V and 1 base for J; bases not matched to a gene: 4. The CDR3 DNA sequence: TGTGCCAGCAGTTACTCGACAGGGGCCCAGAACACTGAAGCTTTCTTT. It specifies CASSYSTGAQNTEAFF.

The rearrangement links TRBV19 to TRBJ2-7; the D gene is possibly TRBD2 (5 bases). V was cut by 8 bases and J by 4 bases, with 15 bases left in between. The CDR3 has 13 residues. CDR1 and CDR2 (germline): LNHDA, SQIVND (reference sequence). CDR3 in amino acids: CASQLGRTYEQYF. The CDR3 DNA reads TGTGCCAGTCAACTAGGAAGGACGTACGAGCAGTACTTC.

By sample fraction, this clone is medium-sized. The V call is TRBV4-2, the J call TRBJ1-1; weak D call: TRBD1 (6 bases). CDR1 is LGHNA and CDR2 is YNFKEQ in the germline V gene. V lost 2 bases to trimming and J lost 7 bases, with 11 bases between them. CDR3 length equals 13 residues. The DNA of the CDR3 is TGTGCCAGCAGCCAACAGACAGGCGGTGAAGCTTTCTTT. This codes for CASSQQTGGEAFF.

This chain connects TRBV25-1 to TRBJ2-5; TRBD2 aligns across 8 bases. The J segment lost 4 bases and the V segment lost 6 bases, leaving 13 bases of the junction unmatched. Looked up from germline, CDR1 is MGHDK and CDR2 is SYGVNS. CDR3 length: 16 residues. The CDR3 reads CASRDPSGGSTETQYF. As DNA, the CDR3 is TGTGCCAGCAGGGATCCAAGCGGGGGTTCGACAGAGACCCAGTACTTC.

The rearrangement joins TRBV19 to TRBJ2-5, with 7 bases lining up with TRBD1. This CDR3 contains 14 residues. Germline V CDR1 and CDR2: LNHDA, SQIVND (reference sequence). Trimming took 3 bases from V and 2 from J; bases not matched to a gene: 3. CDR3 amino acids: CASSMGRGQETQYF. Here the CDR3 DNA reads TGTGCCAGTAGTATGGGCAGGGGGCAAGAGACCCAGTACTTC.

The table lists this clone with a count of one. This chain joins TRBV5-4 and TRBJ2-3; D is possibly TRBD2 (6 bases). The CDR3 length is 14 residues. Trimming removed 4 bases from V and 3 bases from J, with 12 bases in between. Germline assignment: CDR1 SGHNT and CDR2 YYREEE (reference sequence). The CDR3, as DNA: TGTGCCAGCAGCGACCGGGCGGGAACAGATACGCAGTATTTT. Its translation is CASSDRAGTDTQYF.